Presented here are 32 T cell receptor beta chains from one specimen sequenced in a study of shared clonotypes between healthy human individuals. The method was immunoSEQ multiplex PCR; TCRdb's version includes in-frame clones alone and lacks a portion of them. The sample includes 2 million to 2.5 million clones, approximately 96% of them seen just once. The sample consisted of naive CD4+ T cells sorted from blood. Subset defined: CD45RA+ positively selected. These receptors all stem from a man younger than 35 in good health.

Remarks on this clone: This same CDR3 is encoded by further DNA sequences in the sample. The gene calls are TRBV5-1 and TRBJ2-5; D tentatively reads TRBD1 or TRBD2 (5 bases each). V shed 4 bases and J shed 5 bases, with 12 bases lying between them. The germline CDR1 and CDR2 sequences are SGHRS and YFSETQ. The CDR3 contains 13 residues. In DNA, the CDR3 is TGCGCCAGCAGCCCGGGACCAGGGGAGACCCAGTACTTC. Translating it yields CASSPGPGETQYF.

DNA for the CDR3: TGCGCCAGCAGCTCTACACGACAGGGCGTGAACACTGAAGCTTTCTTT. Its translation: CASSSTRQGVNTEAFF. J is TRBJ1-1 and V is TRBV5-1; 7 positions agree with TRBD1. Trimming at V came to 3 bases and at J to 0 bases, leaving 8 bases not matched to a gene. The CDR3 runs 16 residues. In germline, CDR1 is SGHRS, CDR2 YFSETQ.

This sequence joins TRBV6-1 and TRBJ2-3; 7 positions agree with TRBD1. In germline, CDR1 is MNHNS, CDR2 SASEGT. This CDR3 contains 15 residues. Unmatched junction bases numbered 5, after V lost 5 bases and J lost 0 bases. CDR3 nucleotide sequence: TGTGCCAGCAGTCGACAGGGCCCTAGCACAGATACGCAGTATTTT. Translated: CASSRQGPSTDTQYF.

This chain joins TRBV30 and TRBJ2-5; D unclear. Germline V CDR1 and CDR2: GTSNPN, SVGIG (reference sequence). There are 13 residues in the CDR3. V was clipped by 2 bases and J by 2 bases, with 9 bases between them. CDR3 loop: CAWSPGKQETQYF. The CDR3 region has the DNA TGTGCCTGGAGTCCTGGTAAACAAGAGACCCAGTACTTC.

There are a few counts of this clone. CDR3 in DNA: TGTGCCAGCAGTTTCTCTTCTGGGACCCAGTACTTC. Translation: CASSFSSGTQYF. The chain joins TRBV6-5 to TRBJ2-5; D not certain. This CDR3 contains 12 residues. The germline gives CDR1 MNHEY, CDR2 SVGAGI. V was clipped by 4 bases and J by 7 bases, with 10 bases between them.

DNA for the CDR3: TGCAGCGTTGAAGTCTGGACTAGCGGAAACAATGAGCAGTTCTTC. Protein: CSVEVWTSGNNEQFF. The chain links TRBV29-1 to TRBJ2-1; 10 bases are a match to TRBD2. Germline-derived CDR1 and CDR2 are SQVTM and ANQGSEA. The length of the CDR3 is 15 residues. J was trimmed by 5 bases and V by 1 base; bases with no gene match: 5.

This clone was counted between two and nine times. In the same sample, other DNA sequences code for this CDR3. The V and J genes are TRBV5-1 and TRBJ1-2; D remains unclear. The CDR3 sequence is 13 residues long. The germline CDR1 and CDR2 sequences are SGHRS and YFSETQ. V was shortened by 0 bases and J by 0 bases, with 3 bases between the two germline ends. CDR3 nucleotides: TGCGCCAGCAGCTTGGCCCCTAACTATGGCTACACCTTC. This encodes CASSLAPNYGYTF.

CDR3 loop: CASTSIWLPLHF. The CDR3 DNA follows: TGTGCCAGCACTTCCATTTGGTTACCCCTCCACTTT. The genes are TRBV28 and TRBJ1-6, with D unclear. Germline values: CDR1 MDHEN, CDR2 SYDVKM. V was shortened by 7 bases and J by 12 bases, with 13 bases between the two germline ends. This CDR3 region has 12 residues. Together with reference TRBV28 and TRBJ1-6, the CDR3 gives the full variable domain: DVKVTQSSRYLVKRTGEKVFLECVQDMDHENMFWYRQDPGLGLRLIYFSYDVKMKEKGDIPEGYSVSREKKERFSLILESASTNQTSMYLCASTSIWLPLHFGNGTRLTVT.

The chain links TRBV19 to TRBJ1-6, with D perhaps TRBD1 (5 bases). The CDR3 length is 17 residues. Germline loops: CDR1 LNHDA, CDR2 SQIVND (reference sequence). With 5 bases removed from V and 8 bases from J, the gap between germline ends came to 22 bases. The chain's CDR3 is CASSRGDTGVTHSPLHF. The CDR3 DNA follows: TGTGCCAGTAGTCGAGGAGATACGGGGGTCACGCATTCACCCCTCCACTTT. The full variable domain, its missing parts supplied by reference TRBV19 and TRBJ1-6, is DGGITQSPKYLFRKEGQNVTLSCEQNLNHDAMYWYRQDPGQGLRLIYYSQIVNDFQKGDIAEGYSVSREKKESFPLTVTSAQKNPTAFYLCASSRGDTGVTHSPLHFGNGTRLTVT.

The rearrangement uses TRBV6-5 and TRBJ1-4; D is ambiguous. V was shortened by 5 bases and J by 0 bases, with 10 bases between the two germline ends. Germline V CDR1 and CDR2: MNHEY, SVGAGI. The CDR3 length is 15 residues. The CDR3 DNA is TGTGCCAGCAGTCCAGGACTGACAACTAATGAAAAACTGTTTTTT. Translation gives CASSPGLTTNEKLFF.

This rearrangement joins TRBV28 to TRBJ1-5; TRBD1 is a possible D gene (6 bases). V gave up 2 bases and J gave up 6 bases, with 17 bases separating them. Germline loops: CDR1 MDHEN, CDR2 SYDVKM. This CDR3 contains 16 residues. Here the CDR3 DNA reads TGTGCCAGCAGTTTACCGCGAGGGGGGCTAAGTCAGCCCCAGCATTTT. Amino acid sequence: CASSLPRGGLSQPQHF.

The chain carries TRBV28 and TRBJ2-1; maybe TRBD2 (6 bases). CDR3 length: 15 residues. Deletions cut 5 bases from V and 6 bases from J, with 17 bases between. Germline V gene data show CDR1 as MDHEN and CDR2 as SYDVKM. Written as DNA, the CDR3 is TGTGCCAGCAGTCCCGTCGCGGGGATCGGCAATGAGCAGTTCTTC. Translated, it gives CASSPVAGIGNEQFF.

This clone was seen a single time. Distinct nucleotide sequences in the sample also encode this CDR3. V is TRBV6-5 and J is TRBJ1-5; D is uncertain. The germline V gene encodes CDR1 MNHEY and CDR2 SVGAGI. CDR3 size: 13 residues. With 7 bases removed from V and 1 base from J, the gap between germline ends came to 8 bases. The CDR3 nucleotides are TGTGCCAGCACCCCGGGAAGCAATCAGCCCCAGCATTTT. Its translation is CASTPGSNQPQHF.

The V call is TRBV4-2, the J call TRBJ2-3, with 10 bases lining up with TRBD2. After removal of 0 bases from V and 5 bases from J, the junction contained 14 bases not matched to a gene. Germline loops: CDR1 LGHNA, CDR2 YNFKEQ. The CDR3 length is 19 residues. CDR3: CASSQDVRAGGPYEDTQYF. CDR3 nucleotides: TGTGCCAGCAGCCAAGATGTACGAGCGGGGGGGCCTTACGAAGATACGCAGTATTTT.

The genes are TRBV19 and TRBJ2-1, with D unclear. V lost 5 bases and J 10 bases, leaving 18 bases between the germline ends. The CDR3 is 14 residues long. Germline V gene sequence: CDR1 LNHDA, CDR2 SQIVND (reference sequence). The CDR3 sequence is CASSPPTLTMEQFF. CDR3 in DNA: TGTGCCAGTAGTCCCCCCACTCTTACAATGGAGCAGTTCTTC.

This chain joins TRBV4-3 and TRBJ1-3; D is unclear. The CDR3 covers 15 residues. Trimming shortened V by 3 bases and J by 0 bases, and 9 bases separated the two germline ends. Germline V gene data show CDR1 as LGHNA and CDR2 as YSLEER. The CDR3 DNA is TGCGCCAGCAGCCAGACTGGATCCTCTGGAAACACCATATATTTT. Translation: CASSQTGSSGNTIYF.

This chain links TRBV19 with TRBJ2-6; 7 nucleotides line up with TRBD1. This CDR3 is built from 19 residues. Germline CDR1 and CDR2: LNHDA and SQIVND (reference sequence). Trimming took 8 bases from V and 0 from J; bases not matched to a gene: 16. CDR3 nucleotides: TGTGCCAGTTTACCCCCGGCCGCAGGGGGTTTCTCTGGGGCCAACGTCCTGACTTTC. Encoded protein: CASLPPAAGGFSGANVLTF.

This rearrangement joins TRBV28 to TRBJ2-1; 7 bases align to TRBD1. CDR1 and CDR2 (germline): MDHEN, SYDVKM. Trimming took 4 bases from V and 7 from J; bases not matched to a gene: 7. CDR3 length equals 14 residues. CDR3 region: CASSYQGGKNEQFF. Written as DNA, the CDR3 is TGTGCCAGCAGTTATCAAGGGGGCAAAAATGAGCAGTTCTTC.

This chain links TRBV10-3 with TRBJ1-2; no reliable D call. The V end lost 0 bases, the J end lost 8 bases, and 13 bases lay between the germline ends. Germline V gene sequence: CDR1 ENHRY, CDR2 SYGVKD. The CDR3 has 14 residues. In nucleotides, the CDR3 is TGTGCCATCAGTGAGTCCCAGGCCAGTGGGGGCTACACCTTC. Amino acid sequence: CAISESQASGGYTF.

The sample holds one count of this clone. The chain joins TRBV7-9 to TRBJ1-2; 7 positions match TRBD1. CDR1 is SEHNR, CDR2 FQNEAQ, per germline (reference sequence). CDR3 length: 17 residues. V lost 8 bases to trimming and J lost 5 bases; unmatched junction nucleotides: 20. The CDR3 reads CASRKGGGDRAVYGYTF. In nucleotides, the CDR3 is TGTGCCAGCCGAAAGGGAGGTGGGGACAGAGCGGTATATGGCTACACCTTC.

CDR3 coding DNA: TGCGCCAGCAGACCAGACAGGGGGAACACCGGGGAGCTGTTTTTT. As protein: CASRPDRGNTGELFF. The V call is TRBV10-1, the J call TRBJ2-2, with 8 bases that match TRBD1. Unmatched junction bases numbered 4, after V lost 6 bases and J lost 1 base. The CDR3 consists of 15 residues. Germline CDR1 reads WNHNN; CDR2 reads SYGVQD (reference sequence).

This clone was detected only once. This chain links TRBV25-1 with TRBJ2-5; TRBD2 agrees at 9 bases. The CDR3 consists of 16 residues. J lost 2 bases, V lost 1 base, and 5 bases had no gene match. The germline V gene encodes CDR1 MGHDK and CDR2 SYGVNS. CDR3: CASSEFGGRVQETQYF. CDR3 nucleotides: TGTGCCAGCAGTGAATTTGGCGGGAGGGTGCAAGAGACCCAGTACTTC. Variable domain in full (rest from reference TRBV25-1 and TRBJ2-5): EADIYQTPRYLVIGTGKKITLECSQTMGHDKMYWYQQDPGMELHLIHYSYGVNSTEKGDLSSESTVSRIRTEHFPLTLESARPSHTSQYLCASSEFGGRVQETQYFGPGTRLLVL.

This clone was recorded once. This chain joins TRBV5-6 and TRBJ2-2, with 10 bases fitting TRBD1. The CDR3 has 16 residues. CDR1 SGHDT and CDR2 YYEEEE come from the germline V gene. Trimming removed 0 bases from V and 4 bases from J; junction bases left unmatched: 3. The CDR3 region is CASSLGDRGSTGELFF. DNA for the CDR3: TGTGCCAGCAGCTTGGGGGACAGGGGAAGCACCGGGGAGCTGTTTTTT.

The sample holds one count of this clone. The DNA of the CDR3 is TGTGCCAGCTCACGTCTGAGCGGGGGGGAGGATACGCAGTATTTT. Translation gives CASSRLSGGEDTQYF. This chain links TRBV18 with TRBJ2-3; 10 bases fit TRBD2. This CDR3 is 15 amino acids long. V shed 4 bases and J 6 bases; nucleotides not matched to a gene: 7. Germline V gives CDR1 KGHSH, CDR2 LQKENI.

The V call is TRBV19, the J call TRBJ1-1; the D gene is possibly TRBD1 (5 bases). The V and J ends lost 5 bases and 6 bases respectively, with 13 bases between them. The CDR3 covers 13 residues. Germline V gives CDR1 LNHDA, CDR2 SQIVND (reference sequence). The CDR3 here is CASSAYRNAEAFF. CDR3 nucleotides: TGTGCCAGTAGTGCTTACAGGAATGCTGAAGCTTTCTTT.

About this clone: Other nucleotide sequences in the sample specify the same CDR3. In nucleotides, the CDR3 is TGCGCCAGCAGCCCTCAGGGGTCTTCCTACGAGCAGTACTTC. It yields the protein CASSPQGSSYEQYF. This rearrangement joins TRBV5-1 to TRBJ2-7; possible D gene TRBD1, 6 bases. The V gene lost 4 bases and the J gene lost 1 base, with 12 bases spanning the gap. This CDR3 is 14 amino acids long. Per the germline V gene, CDR1 is SGHRS and CDR2 is YFSETQ. Together with reference TRBV5-1 and TRBJ2-7, the CDR3 gives the full variable domain: KAGVTQTPRYLIKTRGQQVTLSCSPISGHRSVSWYQQTPGQGLQFLFEYFSETQRNKGNFPGRFSGRQFSNSRSEMNVSTLELGDSALYLCASSPQGSSYEQYFGPGTRLTVT.

In this sample, this clone turned up a few times. The chain has TRBV30 and TRBJ1-4, with D unresolved. The CDR3 runs to 16 residues. The V and J ends lost 5 bases and 0 bases respectively, with 16 bases between them. Germline assignment: CDR1 GTSNPN and CDR2 SVGIG (reference sequence). The CDR3 protein is CAWGGIGFTTNEKLFF. CDR3 in DNA: TGTGCCTGGGGAGGAATCGGGTTTACAACTAATGAAAAACTGTTTTTT.

As regards this clone: The sample contains more than one DNA sequence encoding this CDR3. The chain is built from TRBV5-6 and TRBJ1-1; D remains unclear. The V gene's germline CDR1 is SGHDT and CDR2 YYEEEE. This CDR3 is built from 15 residues. V was cut by 0 bases and J by 0 bases, with 9 bases left in between. This CDR3 is CASSLDGRMNTEAFF. The CDR3 nucleotides read TGTGCCAGCAGCTTGGATGGCAGGATGAACACTGAAGCTTTCTTT.

The chain is built from TRBV28 and TRBJ1-1, with 7 bases matching TRBD1. CDR1 is MDHEN and CDR2 is SYDVKM in the germline V gene. CDR3 length equals 15 residues. The V gene end was trimmed by 6 bases and the J gene end by 4 bases; junction bases not matched to a gene: 11. This chain's CDR3 is CASSPHTGATTEAFF. The DNA for the CDR3 is TGTGCCAGCAGCCCACATACAGGGGCGACCACTGAAGCTTTCTTT.

The genes are TRBV2 and TRBJ2-3; 8 bases match TRBD2. The CDR3 totals 15 residues. V was clipped by 3 bases and J by 5 bases; unmatched bases: 7. Germline CDR1 SNHLY, CDR2 FYNNEI. CDR3 residues: CASSERGAFKDTQYF. CDR3 nucleotide sequence: TGTGCCAGCAGTGAGCGGGGGGCGTTCAAAGATACGCAGTATTTT.

This sequence joins TRBV6-1 and TRBJ2-7, with D possibly TRBD2 on 5 matching bases. Germline CDR1 reads MNHNS; CDR2 reads SASEGT. The CDR3 is 15 residues long. V lost 5 bases and J lost 2, with 16 bases in between. CDR3 amino acids: CASSPLLRETYEQYF. The CDR3 DNA follows: TGTGCCAGCAGTCCTTTACTTCGGGAAACCTACGAGCAGTACTTC.

The chain combines TRBV5-1 with TRBJ2-7; 10 bases map to TRBD1. J lost 6 bases, V lost 4 bases, and 13 bases had no gene match. Germline CDR1 reads SGHRS; CDR2 reads YFSETQ. This CDR3 spans 16 amino acids. The DNA for the CDR3 is TGCGCCAGCAGCCCAACCGGGACAGGGGTTTTGGTCGAGCAGTACTTC. Translated: CASSPTGTGVLVEQYF.